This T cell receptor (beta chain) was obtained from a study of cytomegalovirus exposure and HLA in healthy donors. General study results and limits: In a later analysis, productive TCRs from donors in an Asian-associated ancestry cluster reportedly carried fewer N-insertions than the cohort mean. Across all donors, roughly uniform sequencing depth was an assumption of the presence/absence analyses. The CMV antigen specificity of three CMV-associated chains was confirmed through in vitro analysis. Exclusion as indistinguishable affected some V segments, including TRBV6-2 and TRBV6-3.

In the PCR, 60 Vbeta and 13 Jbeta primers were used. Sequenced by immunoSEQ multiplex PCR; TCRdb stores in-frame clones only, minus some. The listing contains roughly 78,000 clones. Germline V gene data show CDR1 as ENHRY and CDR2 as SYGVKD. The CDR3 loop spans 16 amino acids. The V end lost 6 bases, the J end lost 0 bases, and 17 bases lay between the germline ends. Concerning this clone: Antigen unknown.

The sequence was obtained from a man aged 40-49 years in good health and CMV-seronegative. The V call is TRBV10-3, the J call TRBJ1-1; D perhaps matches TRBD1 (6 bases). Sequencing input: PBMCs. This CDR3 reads CAISDTGTPMNTEAFF. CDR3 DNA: TGTGCCATCAGCGATACCGGGACACCTATGAACACTGAAGCTTTCTTT.